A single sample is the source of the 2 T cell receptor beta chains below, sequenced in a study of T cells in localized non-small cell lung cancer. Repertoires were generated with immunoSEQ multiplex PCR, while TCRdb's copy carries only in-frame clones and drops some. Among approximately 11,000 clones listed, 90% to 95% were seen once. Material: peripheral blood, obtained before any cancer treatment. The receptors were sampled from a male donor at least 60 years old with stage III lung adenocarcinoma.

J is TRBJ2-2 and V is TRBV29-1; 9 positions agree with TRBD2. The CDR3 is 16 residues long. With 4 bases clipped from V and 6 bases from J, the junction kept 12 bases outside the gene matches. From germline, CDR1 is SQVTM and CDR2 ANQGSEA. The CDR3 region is CSVAGSGGRGAGELFF. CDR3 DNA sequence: TGCAGCGTTGCCGGGAGCGGGGGGAGGGGGGCCGGGGAGCTGTTTTTT.

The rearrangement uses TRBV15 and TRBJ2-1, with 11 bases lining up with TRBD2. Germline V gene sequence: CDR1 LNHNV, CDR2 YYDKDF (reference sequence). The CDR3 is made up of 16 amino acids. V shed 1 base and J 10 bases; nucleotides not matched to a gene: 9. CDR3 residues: CATSRGGTSGGVEQFF. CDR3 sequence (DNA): TGTGCCACCAGCAGAGGGGGGACTAGCGGAGGCGTCGAGCAGTTCTTC.